This TCR beta chain originates from a study of radiotherapy plus CTLA-4 blockade in lung cancer. Notes on this clone: Its antigen is still unknown.

Sequencing was performed with immunoSEQ multiplex PCR; in TCRdb, only in-frame clones are kept and a portion is missing. The data hold tens of thousands of clones, with around 79% observed a single time. CDR3 length equals 16 residues. Per the germline V gene, CDR1 is SGHNT and CDR2 is YYREEE (reference sequence). V shed 9 bases and J 1 base; nucleotides not matched to a gene: 13. Overall study results and limits: There was expansion of tumor-derived TCR clones in blood after radiotherapy plus ipilimumab. Interferon-beta and early blood T cell clone dynamics reportedly predicted response best.

The chain combines TRBV5-4 with TRBJ1-2; TRBD1 matches 9 bases. This material consisted of peripheral blood, taken from a patient treated with radiotherapy plus ipilimumab. This TCR derives from a human donor with non-small cell lung cancer who had stable disease on radiotherapy plus ipilimumab. The CDR3 sequence is CATHSGTGSGNYGYTF. Written as DNA, the CDR3 is TGTGCCACCCACTCCGGGACAGGGAGTGGTAACTATGGCTACACCTTC.